The 29 T cell receptor beta chains below were found in one sample sequenced in a study of low-dose radiotherapy and immunotherapy resistance in tumors. Time point of the sample: before trial treatment. Both TCRalpha and TCRbeta chains were reverse transcribed with V-gene-specific primers. TCRs were put through approximately 20 PCR cycles of amplification with Phusion. A constant-region primer and the V-primer adapter served as the primer pair. TCRdb re-called the reads with MiXCR, one entry per CDR3 protein. Found here are 54,000 or so distinct CDR3 sequences, around 25% of them singletons; the top ten hold approximately 5.4%. The source was PBMCs, collected before treatment. These receptors were collected from a male donor with prostate cancer.

The chain has TRBV6-6 and TRBJ2-1, with 7 bases that match TRBD2. The CDR3 sequence is 15 residues long. Trimming removed 2 bases from V and 4 bases from J; junction bases left unmatched: 5. Germline CDR1 reads MNHNY; CDR2 reads SVGAGI (reference sequence). The CDR3 DNA is TGTGCCAGCAGTTACACGGGGGAGGGGTACAATGAGCAGTTCTTC. This translates into CASSYTGEGYNEQFF.

The sample holds many counts of this clonotype. V usage is TRBV3-1 and J usage is TRBJ2-7; TRBD1 matches at 9 bases. The germline CDR1 and CDR2 sequences are LGHDT and YNNKEL (reference sequence). This CDR3 comprises 15 residues. The V segment lost 2 bases and the J segment 1 base; nucleotides outside the gene matches: 3. This CDR3 reads CASSQSGTGSYEQYF. The CDR3 DNA reads as TGTGCCAGCAGCCAATCCGGGACAGGGTCCTACGAGCAGTACTTC.

To note about this clonotype: This is likely an artifact of a read error, given a far larger clone one base away. V usage is TRBV27 and J usage is TRBJ2-2, with 10 positions matching TRBD2. The V and J ends lost 11 bases and 3 bases, in that order; junction bases with no gene match: 15. CDR1 is MNHEY, CDR2 SMNVEV, per germline (reference sequence). CDR3 size: 17 residues. The CDR3 spells CACRSAGGLPDTGELFF. DNA for the CDR3: TGTGCCTGCCGATCAGCGGGAGGGCTCCCGGACACCGGGGAGCTGTTTTTT.

The rearrangement links TRBV18 to TRBJ2-3; D ambiguous. Per the germline V gene, CDR1 is KGHSH and CDR2 is LQKENI. V lost 4 bases to trimming and J lost 3 bases, with 8 bases between them. This CDR3 comprises 13 residues. Here the CDR3 reads CASSLSNTDTQYF. The CDR3 DNA reads TGTGCCAGCTCACTGAGTAATACAGATACGCAGTATTTT.

This clonotype has a count of ten or more. The gene calls are TRBV6-6 and TRBJ1-5; D not resolved. V was shortened by 2 bases and J by 7 bases, with 9 bases between the two germline ends. CDR1 is MNHNY, CDR2 SVGAGI, per germline (reference sequence). This CDR3 contains 13 residues. The CDR3 region is CASSYGIGQPQHF. CDR3 bases: TGTGCCAGCAGTTACGGGATAGGGCAGCCCCAGCATTTT.

The sample holds many counts of this clonotype. The chain joins TRBV25-1 to TRBJ2-5; D tentatively fits TRBD1 or TRBD2 (5 bases each). The CDR3 is made up of 16 amino acids. V dropped 0 bases and J dropped 4 bases, with 15 bases sitting between them. Germline V gives CDR1 MGHDK, CDR2 SYGVNS. CDR3 nucleotide sequence: TGTGCCAGCAGTGAATATGAGGGGCAGGGTCGAGAGACCCAGTACTTC. Its protein product is CASSEYEGQGRETQYF.

In its sample, this clonotype was seen many times. The chain recombines TRBV12-3 or TRBV12-4 with TRBJ2-1, with D possibly TRBD2 on 5 matching bases. Trimming shortened V by 8 bases and J by 8 bases, and 13 bases separated the two germline ends. CDR3 length: 12 residues. The CDR3 nucleotides read TGTGCCAGCGGCATAGCCGGGGATGAGCAGTTCTTC. Translation gives CASGIAGDEQFF.

This clonotype is termed medium-sized (0.01 to 0.1%). The rearrangement links TRBV6-2 or TRBV6-3 to TRBJ2-7; D is perhaps TRBD1 (6 bases). Trimming took 7 bases from V and 3 from J, leaving 19 bases between them. CDR3 size: 15 residues. Germline V lookup: CDR1 MNHEY, CDR2 SVGEGT. DNA of the CDR3: TGTGCCAGCAAAGGGAACCAGGGGACCTACTACGAGCAGTACTTC. Its protein is CASKGNQGTYYEQYF.

Ten or more counts support this clonotype. This sequence joins TRBV5-4 and TRBJ2-7; no reliable D call. V was clipped by 3 bases and J by 7 bases, with 20 bases between them. This CDR3 contains 15 residues. CDR1 and CDR2 from the germline V gene are SGHNT and YYREEE (reference sequence). CDR3 nucleotides: TGTGCCAGCAGCTCAACTCCGGGCTCCAGGTGGGAGCAGTACTTC. It specifies CASSSTPGSRWEQYF.

This clonotype was detected ten times or more. The chain combines TRBV30 with TRBJ2-1; 9 nucleotides align to TRBD2. V lost 0 bases and J lost 9; bases outside the gene matches: 6. CDR1 GTSNPN and CDR2 SVGIG come from the germline V gene (reference sequence). The length of the CDR3 is 14 residues. The CDR3 nucleotides are TGTGCCTGGAGTGTACTGGTGACTAGCGGTGAGCAGTTCTTC. This gives the protein CAWSVLVTSGEQFF.

This clonotype has at least ten counts. CDR3 in DNA: TGCGCCAGCAGCTTGGCCGTTGACTCTGGAAACACCATATATTTT. Its translation is CASSLAVDSGNTIYF. The chain employs TRBV5-1 and TRBJ1-3; D is unresolved. The germline V gene has CDR1 SGHRS and CDR2 YFSETQ. This CDR3 has 15 residues. V dropped 0 bases and J dropped 0 bases, with 7 bases sitting between them.

CDR3 sequence: CASSEDSGIQYF. The CDR3 DNA reads TGTGCCAGCAGTGAGGATTCGGGCATTCAGTACTTC. The V gene is TRBV12-3 or TRBV12-4, the J gene TRBJ2-4; no clear D gene. The CDR3 runs 12 residues. V dropped 5 bases and J dropped 9 bases, with 11 bases sitting between them.

A note on this clonotype: A far larger clone differs by one base, so this is likely a read error. The J gene is TRBJ2-7, the V gene TRBV11-3, with 11 bases fitting TRBD2. The CDR3 length is 15 residues. V was pared by 4 bases and J by 7 bases, with 9 bases of the junction left unmatched. Germline CDR1 reads SGHNT; CDR2 reads YENEEA. As DNA, the CDR3 is TGTGCCAGCAGCTATAGCGGGGGGGCGTACAATGAGCAGTACTTC. Protein sequence: CASSYSGGAYNEQYF.

On this clonotype: A junction end diverges from the germline sequence, so it may reflect a read error. CDR3 in DNA: TGCGCCAGCAGCCCTGCCGGGACAGGGAACGAAAAATTGGTTTTT. It codes for CASSPAGTGNEKLVF. V is TRBV5-1 and J is TRBJ1-4; 9 bases match TRBD1. The length of the CDR3 is 15 residues. Germline V gives CDR1 SGHRS, CDR2 YFSETQ.

Comment on this clonotype: This likely traces to a read error, being one base from a far larger clone. The chain employs TRBV12-3 or TRBV12-4 and TRBJ2-1; 13 positions agree with TRBD2. V gave up 6 bases and J gave up 10 bases; unmatched junction bases: 12. This CDR3 is 16 amino acids long. CDR3 loop: CASRGGLAGIMDEQFF. The CDR3 DNA follows: TGTGCCAGCAGGGGGGGACTAGCGGGGATCATGGACGAGCAGTTCTTC.

This clonotype was seen ten or more times. The chain recombines TRBV29-1 with TRBJ2-3; no firm D call. CDR1 is SQVTM, CDR2 ANQGSEA, per germline. The length of the CDR3 is 10 residues. The CDR3 loop reads CSTLTDTQYF. CDR3 coding DNA: TGCAGTACTCTCACAGATACGCAGTATTTT.

Concerning this clonotype itself: This likely stems from a read error, as it lies one base from a far larger clone. The chain couples TRBV5-3 to TRBJ1-2; 7 bases line up with TRBD1. TRBV5-3 is annotated as an ORF whose role is uncertain. This CDR3 is built from 14 residues. Unmatched junction bases numbered 9, after V lost 9 bases and J lost 1 base. CDR3 sequence: CAISQTGINYGYTF. CDR3 in DNA: TGTGCCATCAGCCAGACAGGGATTAACTATGGCTACACCTTC.

In this sample, this clonotype turned up many times. The chain couples TRBV5-5 to TRBJ1-1; TRBD1 aligns across 9 bases. Germline values: CDR1 SGHKS, CDR2 YYEKEE (reference sequence). The CDR3 extends over 14 amino acids. V shed 2 bases, J shed 5 bases, and the junction held 4 bases outside the gene matches. CDR3: CASSLQGQGTEAFF. CDR3 bases: TGTGCCAGCAGCTTACAAGGACAGGGGACTGAAGCTTTCTTT.

The table lists this clonotype with many counts. The chain has TRBV27 and TRBJ2-2; no clear D gene. Germline CDR1 is MNHEY and CDR2 is SMNVEV (reference sequence). The CDR3 has 15 amino acids. V was cut by 2 bases and J by 4 bases, with 11 bases left in between. The CDR3 loop is CASSLQRPSTGELFF. The CDR3 DNA is TGTGCCAGCAGTTTACAACGTCCCTCCACCGGGGAGCTGTTTTTT.

Ten or more counts support this clonotype. The rearrangement links TRBV15 to TRBJ2-3; perhaps D is TRBD1 or TRBD2 (6 bases each). CDR3 length: 15 residues. Trimming stripped 5 bases from V and 2 bases from J, with 14 bases between. Germline V CDR1 and CDR2: LNHNV, YYDKDF (reference sequence). The chain's CDR3 is CATSPTRGATDTQYF. CDR3 nucleotide sequence: TGTGCCACCAGCCCGACGAGGGGGGCCACAGATACGCAGTATTTT.

The V call is TRBV7-9, the J call TRBJ1-1; 7 nucleotides line up with TRBD1. V shed 5 bases, J shed 0 bases, and the junction held 9 bases outside the gene matches. This CDR3 comprises 16 residues. Per germline, CDR1 SEHNR and CDR2 FQNEAQ (reference sequence). CDR3 sequence reads: CASSQPTGSLNTEAFF. CDR3 sequence (DNA): TGTGCCAGCAGCCAGCCGACAGGGTCACTGAACACTGAAGCTTTCTTT.

This chain links TRBV30 with TRBJ1-2, with 9 bases that match TRBD1. There are 15 residues in the CDR3. From germline, CDR1 is GTSNPN and CDR2 SVGIG (reference sequence). J gave up 1 base and V 3 bases, and 6 bases lay outside the gene matches. The CDR3 sequence is CAWRPGQGFNYGYTF. Here the CDR3 DNA reads TGTGCCTGGAGGCCGGGACAGGGATTTAACTATGGCTACACCTTC.

This chain joins TRBV6-2 or TRBV6-3 and TRBJ2-7; D remains ambiguous. The CDR3 is made up of 11 amino acids. Germline CDR1 MNHEY, CDR2 SVGEGT. V lost 0 bases to trimming and J lost 5 bases, with 2 bases between them. Here the CDR3 reads CASSYSHEQYF. The CDR3 coding sequence is TGTGCCAGCAGTTACTCTCACGAGCAGTACTTC.

This clonotype has a count of ten or more. The chain links TRBV28 to TRBJ2-3, with 7 bases lining up with TRBD1. The CDR3 has 17 amino acids. Germline V CDR1 and CDR2: MDHEN, SYDVKM. With 2 bases clipped from V and 0 bases from J, the junction kept 8 bases outside the gene matches. The CDR3 protein is CASSLTGVRRSTDTQYF. Written as DNA, the CDR3 is TGTGCCAGCAGTTTAACAGGGGTGAGGAGGAGCACAGATACGCAGTATTTT.

In its sample, this clonotype was seen many times. V gene TRBV19 combines with J gene TRBJ2-1, with 7 bases matching TRBD1. J lost 2 bases, V lost 6 bases, and 10 bases had no gene match. CDR1 LNHDA and CDR2 SQIVND come from the germline V gene (reference sequence). The CDR3 covers 16 residues. As DNA, the CDR3 is TGTGCCAGTAGGCCCAAACCCGGGACAGCCTACAATGAGCAGTTCTTC. Encoded protein: CASRPKPGTAYNEQFF.

This clonotype is a singleton in its sample. This likely reflects a read error, since a far larger clone is one base away. The J gene is TRBJ2-7, the V gene TRBV5-1, with 10 bases identical to TRBD1. Germline V gene sequence: CDR1 SGHRS, CDR2 YFSETQ. The CDR3 runs to 14 residues. The CDR3 loop reads CASTLTGGGNEQYF. The CDR3 nucleotides read TGCGCCAGCACCTTGACAGGGGGCGGCAATGAGCAGTACTTC.

The chain has TRBV5-4 and TRBJ2-5, with 9 bases that match TRBD2. The CDR3 runs to 16 residues. Trimming at V came to 6 bases and at J to 5 bases, leaving 14 bases not matched to a gene. Germline V gene sequence: CDR1 SGHNT, CDR2 YYREEE (reference sequence). DNA of the CDR3: TGTGCCAGCATCCTCTCTAGCGGGATGGGCATTGAGACCCAGTACTTC. This gives the protein CASILSSGMGIETQYF. The whole variable domain, remainder taken from reference TRBV5-4 and TRBJ2-5, is ETGVTQSPTHLIKTRGQQVTLRCSSQSGHNTVSWYQQALGQGPQFIFQYYREEENGRGNFPPRFSGLQFPNYSSELNVNALELDDSALYLCASILSSGMGIETQYFGPGTRLLVL.

This CDR3 reads CASSSTGQAYNEQFF. The DNA for the CDR3 is TGTGCCAGCAGCTCCACAGGGCAGGCCTACAATGAGCAGTTCTTC. The chain combines TRBV9 with TRBJ2-1; D perhaps matches TRBD1 (6 bases). The germline CDR1 and CDR2 sequences are SGDLS and YYNGEE. The germline V and J ends were trimmed by 4 bases and 2 bases, with 13 bases remaining between them. The CDR3 totals 15 residues.

This clonotype appeared many times. The genes are TRBV7-6 and TRBJ2-7, with 12 bases aligning to TRBD1. V shed 2 bases, J shed 6 bases, and the junction held 8 bases outside the gene matches. From germline, CDR1 is SGHVS and CDR2 FNYEAQ. This CDR3 region has 16 residues. The CDR3 sequence is CASSLNWGQGASEQYF. The CDR3 nucleotides read TGTGCCAGCAGCTTAAATTGGGGACAGGGGGCTAGCGAGCAGTACTTC. Variable domain in full (rest from reference TRBV7-6 and TRBJ2-7): GAGVSQSPRYKVTKRGQDVALRCDPISGHVSLYWYRQALGQGPEFLTYFNYEAQQDKSGLPNDRFSAERPEGSISTLTIQRTEQRDSAMYRCASSLNWGQGASEQYFGPGTRLTVT.